This record covers a single T cell receptor beta chain. The source of the sample is a study of blood T cells in healthy people across ages. V was cut by 0 bases and J by 2 bases, with 14 bases left in between. The CDR3 is 16 amino acids. Germline CDR1 is LGHNA and CDR2 is YNFKEQ. A second PCR of 7 to 11 cycles used a sample-barcoded 5' primer and a J-beta primer mix. TCRdb used MiXCR to reprocess the 5' RACE reads, holding one entry per CDR3 protein. The table has 800,000 or so distinct CDR3 sequences, roughly 25% seen once. The same specimen was also included in a second study, on T cells of mothers and their children.

The chain carries TRBV4-2 and TRBJ2-7; D might be TRBD1 or TRBD2, each matching 5 bases. The sample consisted of blood. The source of this sequence is a boy aged 10-17 years in good health. DNA of the CDR3: TGTGCCAGCAGCCAAGATCGGCCGGGACGGGCCTACGAGCAGTACTTC. Translation gives CASSQDRPGRAYEQYF.